These 30 T cell receptor beta chains were sequenced from one sample in a study of shared clonotypes between healthy human individuals. The table came from immunoSEQ multiplex PCR; TCRdb's copy has only in-frame clones and leaves some out. Here the sample spans some 2,000,000 clones, 95% being singletons. Sequenced material: naive CD4+ T cells sorted from blood. This sample's subset: CD45RA+ positively selected. Receptors were obtained from a man aged 18 to 30 in good health.

The chain combines TRBV19 with TRBJ2-5, with 7 bases identical to TRBD1. V shed 4 bases, J shed 5 bases, and the junction held 7 bases outside the gene matches. CDR1 is LNHDA and CDR2 is SQIVND in the germline V gene (reference sequence). This CDR3 region has 14 residues. CDR3 residues: CASSTSTGTETQYF. The DNA of the CDR3 is TGTGCCAGTAGTACTTCGACAGGGACGGAGACCCAGTACTTC.

The rearrangement links TRBV25-1 to TRBJ1-1; the D gene is possibly TRBD1 (6 bases). The germline gives CDR1 MGHDK, CDR2 SYGVNS. V gave up 5 bases and J gave up 6 bases, with 13 bases separating them. CDR3 length: 13 amino acids. The CDR3 nucleotides are TGTGCCAGCAGTCCCCGACAGGTGGCTGAAGCTTTCTTT. Its translation: CASSPRQVAEAFF.

Only one count was recorded for this clone. The chain carries TRBV19 and TRBJ2-7; no clear D. V was cut by 3 bases and J by 3 bases, with 12 bases left in between. The CDR3 loop spans 14 amino acids. The V gene's germline CDR1 is LNHDA and CDR2 SQIVND (reference sequence). CDR3 in amino acids: CASSMGGSNYEQYF. The DNA for the CDR3 is TGTGCCAGTAGTATGGGTGGGTCTAACTACGAGCAGTACTTC.

The chain has TRBV5-1 and TRBJ2-1, with D possibly matching TRBD1 (6 bases). Between the trimmed V and J ends, which lost 3 bases and 7 bases, there was a span of 17 bases. The CDR3 sequence is 15 residues long. Germline CDR1 SGHRS, CDR2 YFSETQ. CDR3 amino acids: CASSWRPLTGNEQFF. CDR3 in DNA: TGCGCCAGCAGCTGGAGGCCTTTAACAGGGAATGAGCAGTTCTTC. The variable domain in full, completed from reference TRBV5-1 and TRBJ2-1, reads KAGVTQTPRYLIKTRGQQVTLSCSPISGHRSVSWYQQTPGQGLQFLFEYFSETQRNKGNFPGRFSGRQFSNSRSEMNVSTLELGDSALYLCASSWRPLTGNEQFFGPGTRLTVL.

The chain carries TRBV7-2 and TRBJ2-5, with 8 bases matching TRBD1. Trimming cost V 5 bases and J 4 bases; bases outside gene matches: 6. The CDR3 is 14 residues long. Per germline, CDR1 SGHTA and CDR2 FQGNSA. The DNA for the CDR3 is TGTGCCAGCAGCGTCGACAGGGGAAGAGAGACCCAGTACTTC. Translating gives CASSVDRGRETQYF.

DNA for the CDR3: TGTGCCAGCAGTTTCTCGGGACAGCCTAATGAAAAACTGTTTTTT. Translation: CASSFSGQPNEKLFF. This chain links TRBV27 with TRBJ1-4; TRBD1 agrees at 7 bases. The CDR3 is 15 amino acids. Germline CDR1 MNHEY, CDR2 SMNVEV (reference sequence). Trimming removed 3 bases from V and 3 bases from J; junction bases left unmatched: 4.

This clone occurred once. The sample holds other DNA sequences that translate to the same CDR3. The chain is built from TRBV5-1 and TRBJ1-2, with D possibly matching TRBD1 (5 bases). V was pared by 0 bases and J by 0 bases, with 9 bases between. This CDR3 region has 15 residues. The V gene's germline CDR1 is SGHRS and CDR2 YFSETQ. In DNA form, the CDR3 reads TGCGCCAGCAGCTTGGCTGGGACTGCTAACTATGGCTACACCTTC. Its protein product is CASSLAGTANYGYTF.

The chain recombines TRBV6-5 with TRBJ2-7, with 7 bases matching TRBD1. Trimming cost V 8 bases and J 0 bases; bases outside gene matches: 7. Germline assignment: CDR1 MNHEY and CDR2 SVGAGI. This CDR3 contains 14 residues. The CDR3 loop is CASVPDRASYEQYF. CDR3 nucleotides: TGTGCCAGCGTCCCCGACAGGGCCTCCTACGAGCAGTACTTC.

The rearrangement uses TRBV11-1 and TRBJ2-1; TRBD1 matches 7 bases. V shed 0 bases, J shed 3 bases, and the junction held 8 bases outside the gene matches. Germline-derived CDR1 and CDR2 are SGHAT and FQDESV (reference sequence). CDR3 length: 17 residues. The DNA of the CDR3 is TGTGCCAGCAGCTTAGCCCTAGACAGGGTATACTACAATGAGCAGTTCTTC. Amino acids: CASSLALDRVYYNEQFF.

The V and J genes are TRBV30 and TRBJ1-2; D perhaps matches TRBD1 (6 bases). Trimming removed 4 bases from V and 3 bases from J, with 15 bases in between. The CDR3 consists of 14 residues. Germline lookup yields CDR1 GTSNPN and CDR2 SVGIG (reference sequence). CDR3 nucleotide sequence: TGTGCCTGGATGGAGGGGGTAGAGGACTATGGCTACACCTTC. It codes for CAWMEGVEDYGYTF.

The V gene is TRBV7-2, the J gene TRBJ2-5; D is possibly TRBD2 (6 bases). CDR1 SGHTA and CDR2 FQGNSA come from the germline V gene. The CDR3 spans 14 residues. V was pared by 3 bases and J by 4 bases, with 12 bases between. CDR3 sequence reads: CASSFGTLGETQYF. In DNA form, the CDR3 reads TGTGCCAGCAGCTTCGGGACTCTAGGAGAGACCCAGTACTTC.

The chain recombines TRBV5-1 with TRBJ2-3; D is undetermined. The length of the CDR3 is 15 residues. Looked up from germline, CDR1 is SGHRS and CDR2 is YFSETQ. Trimming took 2 bases from V and 10 from J, leaving 20 bases between them. The CDR3 nucleotides read TGCGCCAGCAGCTTTTCCAGGAGTGGTCCAGAGGCGCAGTATTTT. This translates into CASSFSRSGPEAQYF.

A few counts support this clone. V and J are TRBV6-5 and TRBJ2-3, with D possibly called TRBD1 or TRBD2 (5 bases each). V was trimmed by 6 bases and J by 7 bases, leaving 17 bases between them. The CDR3 totals 14 residues. Looked up from germline, CDR1 is MNHEY and CDR2 is SVGAGI. Written as DNA, the CDR3 is TGTGCCAGCAGCCTCTCAGGGAGCGGTCATACGCAGTATTTT. Amino acid sequence: CASSLSGSGHTQYF.

The V gene is TRBV6-1, the J gene TRBJ1-5, with a weak D call TRBD1 (6 bases). The CDR3 is 15 residues long. Germline CDR1 is MNHNS and CDR2 is SASEGT. Trimming pared 4 bases from V and 2 bases from J, leaving 12 bases between. As DNA, the CDR3 is TGTGCCAGCAGTGGCTCTGACAGGCGCAATCAGCCCCAGCATTTT. This sequence encodes CASSGSDRRNQPQHF.

The chain combines TRBV10-3 with TRBJ2-7, with 10 bases identical to TRBD1. Trimming took 7 bases from V and 3 from J; bases not matched to a gene: 6. Germline V gene lookup returns CDR1 ENHRY and CDR2 SYGVKD. CDR3 length equals 14 residues. The CDR3: CAIKRQGASYEQYF. The CDR3 nucleotides read TGTGCCATCAAACGACAGGGGGCTAGCTACGAGCAGTACTTC.

The chain combines TRBV10-1 with TRBJ2-3, with TRBD1 identical over 8 bases. The trim removed 6 bases at V and 2 bases at J, leaving 4 bases unmatched. Germline V gene lookup returns CDR1 WNHNN and CDR2 SYGVQD (reference sequence). The CDR3 is 14 amino acids. CDR3 loop: CASSAGQATDTQYF. The CDR3 region has the DNA TGCGCCAGCAGCGCGGGACAGGCCACAGATACGCAGTATTTT.

Remarks on this clone: Other DNA sequences from this sample encode an identical CDR3 as well. The chain has TRBV7-2 and TRBJ2-1; TRBD2 matches at 12 bases. CDR3 length: 14 amino acids. V was pared by 5 bases and J by 7 bases, with 3 bases of the junction left unmatched. Germline CDR1 reads SGHTA; CDR2 reads FQGNSA. The CDR3 reads CASSTGLAGNEQFF. The CDR3 nucleotides are TGTGCCAGCAGCACAGGACTAGCGGGAAATGAGCAGTTCTTC.

The rearrangement joins TRBV18 to TRBJ1-4; 10 nucleotides match TRBD1. Per the germline V gene, CDR1 is KGHSH and CDR2 is LQKENI. The CDR3 spans 15 residues. Trimming cost V 4 bases and J 7 bases; bases outside gene matches: 6. Here the CDR3 reads CASSLQTGGSEKLFF. DNA for the CDR3: TGTGCCAGCTCACTACAGACAGGGGGCAGTGAAAAACTGTTTTTT.

J is TRBJ2-1 and V is TRBV5-6, with no clear D. V lost 2 bases and J 0 bases, leaving 9 bases between the germline ends. Germline loops: CDR1 SGHDT, CDR2 YYEEEE. The CDR3 length is 15 residues. CDR3 amino acids: CASSFPTYSYNEQFF. CDR3 coding DNA: TGTGCCAGCAGCTTTCCTACCTACTCCTACAATGAGCAGTTCTTC.

The V call is TRBV7-9, the J call TRBJ1-4; TRBD1 matches at 9 bases. The germline V gene has CDR1 SEHNR and CDR2 FQNEAQ (reference sequence). CDR3 length equals 15 residues. Trimming at V came to 6 bases and at J to 5 bases, leaving 7 bases not matched to a gene. Here the CDR3 DNA reads TGTGCCAGCAGAGAAGGACAGGGGAAAAATGAAAAACTGTTTTTT. Its translation: CASREGQGKNEKLFF.

The gene calls are TRBV5-1 and TRBJ1-6; weak D call: TRBD1 (5 bases). V was pared by 5 bases and J by 7 bases, with 13 bases between. CDR1 SGHRS and CDR2 YFSETQ come from the germline V gene. The CDR3 sequence is 14 residues long. CDR3 coding DNA: TGCGCCAGCAGGCAAACCGGGGACAATTCACCCCTCCACTTT. Residues: CASRQTGDNSPLHF.

As regards this clone: Other DNA sequences in the sample encode the same CDR3. The chain employs TRBV11-2 and TRBJ1-1; no firm D call. The CDR3 has 12 residues. Trimming left V 5 bases short and J 4 bases short, with 8 bases between. Germline assignment: CDR1 SGHAT and CDR2 FQNNGV. DNA for the CDR3: TGTGCCAGCAGCCCGCGGGGCACTGAAGCTTTCTTT. Its translation: CASSPRGTEAFF.

The chain combines TRBV4-1 with TRBJ2-5; D is ambiguous. Trimming shortened V by 6 bases and J by 1 base, and 9 bases separated the two germline ends. This CDR3 region has 13 residues. The germline V gene encodes CDR1 MGHRA and CDR2 YSYEKL. Here the CDR3 reads CASSLLFQETQYF. The CDR3 coding sequence is TGCGCCAGCAGTCTCCTCTTCCAAGAGACCCAGTACTTC.

The rearrangement joins TRBV7-6 to TRBJ2-5; a weak D match, TRBD2 (6 bases). The V end was cut by 2 bases, the J end by 5 bases, with 15 bases between. The V gene's germline CDR1 is SGHVS and CDR2 FNYEAQ. The CDR3 totals 15 residues. The CDR3 region is CASSLPAGLGETQYF. The CDR3, as DNA: TGTGCCAGCAGCTTACCGGCGGGGCTCGGCGAGACCCAGTACTTC.

The chain links TRBV4-1 to TRBJ2-5; D perhaps matches TRBD2 (5 bases). There are 15 residues in the CDR3. The V end lost 3 bases, the J end lost 4 bases, and 15 bases lay between the germline ends. Germline V gene data show CDR1 as MGHRA and CDR2 as YSYEKL. The CDR3 DNA reads as TGCGCCAGCAGCCATTTTGCGGGCTTAGTAGAGACCCAGTACTTC. This sequence encodes CASSHFAGLVETQYF.

The V call is TRBV25-1, the J call TRBJ1-2; possible D gene TRBD1, 5 bases. CDR3 size: 14 residues. With 3 bases removed from V and 1 base from J, the gap between germline ends came to 9 bases. Germline V gene data show CDR1 as MGHDK and CDR2 as SYGVNS. For the CDR3, the DNA is TGTGCCAGCAGTGATCCGGGGGTTAACTATGGCTACACCTTC. Translated, it gives CASSDPGVNYGYTF.

This chain uses TRBV2 with TRBJ1-5; D is uncertain. V lost 3 bases and J 3 bases, leaving 3 bases between the germline ends. Germline V gene sequence: CDR1 SNHLY, CDR2 FYNNEI. CDR3 length: 12 residues. The CDR3 here is CASSDTNQPQHF. The CDR3 DNA follows: TGTGCCAGCAGTGACACCAATCAGCCCCAGCATTTT.

V gene TRBV7-2 combines with J gene TRBJ2-2; perhaps TRBD1 as D (5 bases). V was pared by 3 bases and J by 0 bases, with 17 bases between. Germline V gene data show CDR1 as SGHTA and CDR2 as FQGNSA. CDR3 length: 18 amino acids. In DNA form, the CDR3 reads TGTGCCAGCAGCTTTGTGGGGTGGGGCCCCGCGAACACCGGGGAGCTGTTTTTT. Protein: CASSFVGWGPANTGELFF.

The rearrangement links TRBV19 to TRBJ1-2; D may be TRBD1 (5 bases). Germline V CDR1 and CDR2: LNHDA, SQIVND (reference sequence). V was cut by 7 bases and J by 2 bases, with 14 bases left in between. CDR3 length equals 14 residues. This CDR3 reads CASMDQGRNYGYTF. CDR3 nucleotides: TGTGCCAGTATGGACCAGGGCCGCAACTATGGCTACACCTTC. Full variable domain (outside the CDR3, taken from reference TRBV19 and TRBJ1-2): DGGITQSPKYLFRKEGQNVTLSCEQNLNHDAMYWYRQDPGQGLRLIYYSQIVNDFQKGDIAEGYSVSREKKESFPLTVTSAQKNPTAFYLCASMDQGRNYGYTFGSGTRLTVV.

The genes are TRBV9 and TRBJ2-1, with 14 bases that match TRBD2. This CDR3 spans 17 amino acids. Germline V CDR1 and CDR2: SGDLS, YYNGEE. V dropped 4 bases and J dropped 5; count of bases not matched to a gene: 8. The CDR3 sequence is CASSSRTSGRIHNEQFF. The CDR3 region has the DNA TGTGCCAGCAGCTCCCGGACTAGCGGGAGGATCCACAATGAGCAGTTCTTC.